This record looks at one T cell receptor beta chain sequence and its context. The ends lost 7 bases at V and 1 base at J; junction bases unmatched: 17. The CDR3 runs to 17 residues. The germline CDR1 and CDR2 sequences are GTSNPN and SVGIG (reference sequence). Here immunoSEQ multiplex PCR was the method, and the copy in TCRdb shows in-frame clones only, minus some. The sample yields tens of thousands of clones, around 95% seen once. The sample originates from a study of technical replicates of blood from a handful of donors. The sequence was collected from a human donor in good health. Sample: T cells isolated from PBMCs. The chain couples TRBV30 to TRBJ2-3; 7 positions agree with TRBD2. The CDR3 nucleotides read TGTGCCTCGTCTCGAACCTCACTAGCGAGCGGCACAGATACGCAGTATTTT. Its translation: CASSRTSLASGTDTQYF.